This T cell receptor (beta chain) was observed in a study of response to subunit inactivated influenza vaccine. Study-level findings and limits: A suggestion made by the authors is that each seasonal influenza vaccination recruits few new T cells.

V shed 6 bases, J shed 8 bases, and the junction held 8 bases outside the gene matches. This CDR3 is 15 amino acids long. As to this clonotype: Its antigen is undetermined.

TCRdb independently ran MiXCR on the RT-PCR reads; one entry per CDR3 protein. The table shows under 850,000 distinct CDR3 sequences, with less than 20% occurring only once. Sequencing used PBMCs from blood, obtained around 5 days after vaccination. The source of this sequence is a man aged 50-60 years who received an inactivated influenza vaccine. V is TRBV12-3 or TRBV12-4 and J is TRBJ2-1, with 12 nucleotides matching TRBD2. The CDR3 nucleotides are TGTGCCAGCAGCCCGGCTAGCGGGGGGGCGGATGAGCAGTTCTTC. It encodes CASSPASGGADEQFF.